The clone carrying this T cell receptor (beta chain) has just a few counts. Its antigen is currently unknown. There are 14 residues in the CDR3. V lost 1 base to trimming and J lost 4 bases; unmatched junction nucleotides: 4. CDR1 SGHVS and CDR2 FNYEAQ come from the germline V gene. The sample originates from a study of T cell responses to AZD1222 COVID-19 vaccine. Study results and limitations: Distributed over spike, vaccine-associated CD4 TCRs predominated at 160-218 and 743-854. Baseline testing showed seropositivity in only a handful of AZD1222 recipients. Every sample of the repertoires postdated the peak T cell response.

The method was immunoSEQ multiplex PCR; TCRdb's version includes in-frame clones alone and lacks a portion of them. Of 120,000 to 150,000 clones detected, approximately 89% appear once; the ten largest clones hold 4% to 6%. J is TRBJ2-7 and V is TRBV7-6; 7 bases are shared with TRBD1. This sequence was found in an adult in good health. The sample here was peripheral blood, taken on day 0 of AZD1222 vaccination. The chain's CDR3 is CASSLGGGLYEQYF. As DNA, the CDR3 is TGTGCCAGCAGCTTAGGAGGGGGCTTATACGAGCAGTACTTC. The entire variable domain, with the rest obtained from reference TRBV7-6 and TRBJ2-7, is as follows: GAGVSQSPRYKVTKRGQDVALRCDPISGHVSLYWYRQALGQGPEFLTYFNYEAQQDKSGLPNDRFSAERPEGSISTLTIQRTEQRDSAMYRCASSLGGGLYEQYFGPGTRLTVT.